These 26 T cell receptor beta chains originate from one sample sequenced in a study of T-cell memory formation after mild COVID-19. TCRdb fed the 5' RACE reads into MiXCR, producing one record per CDR3 protein. The sample has around 250,000 distinct CDR3 sequences; roughly 17% are singletons. Material: PBMCs or a T cell subset sorted from them (not recorded which). The receptors were sampled from a man aged 18-30 years who had mild COVID-19 (a few samples of this study predate the infection). Cell type and time point are not known.

This clonotype was detected many times. The CDR3 is CASSVTSGGKDTQYF. The CDR3 DNA follows: TGCGCCAGCAGCGTGACTAGCGGGGGTAAAGATACGCAGTATTTT. This chain uses TRBV4-1 with TRBJ2-3; 12 bases fit TRBD2. This CDR3 is 15 amino acids long. CDR1 and CDR2 (germline): MGHRA, YSYEKL. The J segment lost 5 bases and the V segment lost 5 bases, leaving 5 bases of the junction unmatched.

The rearrangement uses TRBV7-2 and TRBJ2-5; 7 bases agree with TRBD1. In germline, CDR1 is SGHTA, CDR2 FQGNSA. The CDR3 totals 16 residues. Unmatched junction bases numbered 16, after V lost 5 bases and J lost 7 bases. CDR3 nucleotides: TGTGCCAGCAGCCTCCAGGGGGAGCCAGGGTATGGGACCCAGTACTTC. This codes for CASSLQGEPGYGTQYF.

This clonotype occurred a few times. The chain combines TRBV29-1 with TRBJ2-7; D remains unclear. Germline CDR1 is SQVTM and CDR2 is ANQGSEA. This CDR3 comprises 13 residues. V lost 7 bases and J lost 7, with 20 bases in between. The CDR3 region has the DNA TGCAGCGGGGCCACAGACGGACCTCGGGAGCAGTACTTC. It specifies CSGATDGPREQYF.

The V and J genes are TRBV6-5 and TRBJ1-2; a weak D match, TRBD1 (5 bases). Germline V CDR1 and CDR2: MNHEY, SVGAGI. Trimming took 9 bases from V and 7 from J, leaving 21 bases between them. The CDR3 is 14 amino acids. CDR3 region: CASRDGISRGGYTF. The CDR3 nucleotides read TGTGCCAGTCGGGACGGGATCTCAAGAGGTGGCTACACCTTC.

V and J are TRBV15 and TRBJ2-2; D is perhaps TRBD2 (5 bases). CDR3 size: 16 residues. CDR1 LNHNV and CDR2 YYDKDF come from the germline V gene (reference sequence). V lost 0 bases and J lost 0, with 8 bases in between. CDR3 loop: CATSRDPLANTGELFF. Written as DNA, the CDR3 is TGTGCCACCAGCAGAGATCCACTAGCGAACACCGGGGAGCTGTTTTTT.

This clonotype came up many times. This chain uses TRBV7-2 with TRBJ2-5; D gene ambiguous. The ends were cut back, 5 bases at V and 0 bases at J, with 13 bases in the middle. The CDR3 consists of 15 residues. Germline values: CDR1 SGHTA, CDR2 FQGNSA. Written as DNA, the CDR3 is TGTGCCAGCAGCCTCTATGTAGACTACCAAGAGACCCAGTACTTC. Translated: CASSLYVDYQETQYF.

This clonotype was picked up a small number of times. The chain employs TRBV7-2 and TRBJ1-5; 8 positions match TRBD1. V lost 3 bases, J lost 5 bases, and 3 bases stayed unmatched. The CDR3 extends over 14 amino acids. Germline loops: CDR1 SGHTA, CDR2 FQGNSA. The CDR3 nucleotides read TGTGCCAGCAGCTTCGGACAGGGCGATCAGCCCCAGCATTTT. Translation: CASSFGQGDQPQHF.

V is TRBV2 and J is TRBJ2-6; D may be TRBD1 (5 bases). The CDR3 covers 14 residues. Trimming took off 8 bases at V and 2 bases at J, with 10 bases between the two ends. Germline loops: CDR1 SNHLY, CDR2 FYNNEI. In DNA form, the CDR3 reads TGTGCCAGCGAGCAGGGCGCTGGGGCCAACGTCCTGACTTTC. It encodes CASEQGAGANVLTF.

The sample holds a few counts of this clonotype. CDR3 DNA sequence: TGTGCCAGCAGCTTAGCCCCGGACAGGGGGGTCCTCCAAGAGACCCAGTACTTC. Protein product: CASSLAPDRGVLQETQYF. The chain links TRBV7-8 to TRBJ2-5; 10 nucleotides match TRBD1. CDR3 length equals 18 residues. V dropped 0 bases and J dropped 1; count of bases not matched to a gene: 8. Germline CDR1 and CDR2: SGHVS and FQNEAQ. Full variable domain (rest looked up from reference TRBV7-8 and TRBJ2-5): GAGVSQSPRYKVAKRGQDVALRCDPISGHVSLFWYQQALGQGPEFLTYFQNEAQLDKSGLPSDRFFAERPEGSVSTLKIQRTQQEDSAVYLCASSLAPDRGVLQETQYFGPGTRLLVL.

This clonotype has a handful of counts. The rearrangement links TRBV6-2 or TRBV6-3 to TRBJ1-2; the match to TRBD1 covers 7 bases. This CDR3 has 14 amino acids. J gave up 8 bases and V 6 bases, and 12 bases lay outside the gene matches. The germline CDR1 and CDR2 sequences are MNHEY and SVGEGT. CDR3 region: CASRPDRAVGGYTF. For the CDR3, the DNA is TGTGCCAGCAGACCCGACAGGGCGGTCGGAGGCTACACCTTC.

This clonotype came up once. V and J are TRBV20-1 and TRBJ1-5; D not certain. The CDR3 runs 15 residues. With 0 bases removed from V and 0 bases from J, the gap between germline ends came to 9 bases. Germline CDR1 and CDR2: DFQATT and SNEGSKA (reference sequence). The CDR3: CSARESGNSNQPQHF. The CDR3 DNA is TGCAGTGCTAGAGAGTCTGGGAATAGCAATCAGCCCCAGCATTTT.

This clonotype was found a few times. The V call is TRBV6-5, the J call TRBJ2-6; 10 bases map to TRBD1. The CDR3 contains 21 residues. Germline CDR1 MNHEY, CDR2 SVGAGI. The ends lost 2 bases at V and 0 bases at J; junction bases unmatched: 13. The CDR3 reads CASSYIETGGPTPSGANVLTF. Here the CDR3 DNA reads TGTGCCAGCAGTTACATCGAGACAGGGGGCCCCACCCCCTCTGGGGCCAACGTCCTGACTTTC.

The table lists this clonotype with many counts. The V and J genes are TRBV7-2 and TRBJ2-2; TRBD1 might be the D (5 bases). From germline, CDR1 is SGHTA and CDR2 FQGNSA. Trimming pared 5 bases from V and 4 bases from J, leaving 11 bases between. The CDR3 length is 14 residues. The CDR3 region is CASSQDILTGELFF. The CDR3 nucleotides read TGTGCCAGCAGCCAGGACATCCTCACCGGGGAGCTGTTTTTT.

The chain couples TRBV24-1 to TRBJ1-1; maybe TRBD1 (5 bases). With 2 bases removed from V and 1 base from J, the gap between germline ends came to 13 bases. This CDR3 region has 16 residues. Germline values: CDR1 KGHDR, CDR2 SFDVKD. In DNA form, the CDR3 reads TGTGCCACCAGTGATTATTGGAATGGGGGGAACACTGAAGCTTTCTTT. Translated: CATSDYWNGGNTEAFF.

This sequence joins TRBV30 and TRBJ1-5; D is uncertain. The germline CDR1 and CDR2 sequences are GTSNPN and SVGIG (reference sequence). Trimming left V 5 bases short and J 9 bases short, with 17 bases between. The CDR3 has 13 amino acids. The DNA for the CDR3 is TGTGCCTGGGGCGGCGACGTGGGAGCGCCCCAGCATTTT. Its translation is CAWGGDVGAPQHF.

This clonotype was counted a few times. V gene TRBV29-1 combines with J gene TRBJ2-7; 14 bases are shared with TRBD2. This CDR3 spans 15 amino acids. Germline CDR1 SQVTM, CDR2 ANQGSEA. Trimming took 7 bases from V and 7 from J; bases not matched to a gene: 12. The DNA for the CDR3 is TGCAGCGCAGAGGGACTAGCGGGGGACATCCTGGAGCAGTACTTC. Translation: CSAEGLAGDILEQYF.

CDR3 loop: CASSLLGQRGYTF. In nucleotides, the CDR3 is TGTGCCAGCAGCTTACTCGGACAGAGAGGCTACACCTTC. The chain combines TRBV13 with TRBJ1-2; perhaps TRBD1 as D (6 bases). Germline CDR1 reads PRHDT; CDR2 reads FYEKMQ (reference sequence). Between the trimmed V and J ends, which lost 2 bases and 8 bases, there was a span of 12 bases. The CDR3 consists of 13 residues.

The rearrangement joins TRBV24-1 to TRBJ2-3, with 10 bases matching TRBD1. J gave up 6 bases and V 2 bases, and 13 bases lay outside the gene matches. Germline CDR1 reads KGHDR; CDR2 reads SFDVKD. The CDR3 has 18 amino acids. The CDR3: CATSDSTGGAWSGDTQYF. DNA for the CDR3: TGTGCCACCAGTGATTCGACAGGGGGCGCGTGGTCTGGGGATACGCAGTATTTT.

This clonotype was picked up a small number of times. The rearrangement joins TRBV6-1 to TRBJ2-1; 11 bases are shared with TRBD2. The J segment lost 9 bases and the V segment lost 5 bases, leaving 12 bases of the junction unmatched. The CDR3 extends over 16 amino acids. Germline V gene sequence: CDR1 MNHNS, CDR2 SASEGT. Written as DNA, the CDR3 is TGTGCCAGCAGTTCTCAGACTAGCGGGGTATCAGGTGAGCAGTTCTTC. This codes for CASSSQTSGVSGEQFF.

This clonotype was counted between two and nine times. The gene calls are TRBV24-1 and TRBJ2-3, with TRBD1 as a possible D gene (7 bases). CDR3 size: 15 residues. The V end was cut by 0 bases, the J end by 4 bases, with 10 bases between. CDR1 is KGHDR and CDR2 is SFDVKD in the germline V gene. The CDR3 DNA reads as TGTGCCACCAGTGATTTGCAGGGGGGAGCAGATACGCAGTATTTT. As protein: CATSDLQGGADTQYF.

The rearrangement links TRBV5-1 to TRBJ1-1, with D possibly being TRBD1 (5 bases). The CDR3 runs to 14 residues. In germline, CDR1 is SGHRS, CDR2 YFSETQ. Between the trimmed V and J ends, which lost 4 bases and 6 bases, there was a span of 16 bases. The CDR3 sequence: CASSPDSGGAEAFF. The CDR3 region has the DNA TGCGCCAGCAGCCCTGACTCTGGGGGGGCTGAAGCTTTCTTT.

The rearrangement joins TRBV12-3 or TRBV12-4 to TRBJ1-5, with D possibly being TRBD1 (5 bases). The CDR3 totals 16 residues. V was trimmed by 5 bases and J by 4 bases, leaving 18 bases between them. In nucleotides, the CDR3 is TGTGCCAGCAGTCGCGGGTGGCAGGGTGAAAATCAGCCCCAGCATTTT. It encodes CASSRGWQGENQPQHF.

This clonotype was seen many times. The V gene is TRBV6-2 or TRBV6-3, the J gene TRBJ2-7, with D perhaps matching TRBD1 or TRBD2 (5 bases each). The V gene lost 6 bases and the J gene lost 2 bases, with 8 bases spanning the gap. CDR1 and CDR2 (germline): MNHEY, SVGEGT. The CDR3 is made up of 12 amino acids. The CDR3 DNA is TGTGCCAGCAGCAGGGACGCCTACGAGCAGTACTTC. It specifies CASSRDAYEQYF.

CDR3 loop: CATIDQGAHNYGYTF. DNA for the CDR3: TGTGCCACAATCGATCAGGGAGCCCATAACTATGGCTACACCTTC. This rearrangement joins TRBV19 to TRBJ1-2, with a possible D match to TRBD1 (5 bases). Germline V gene lookup returns CDR1 LNHDA and CDR2 SQIVND (reference sequence). The length of the CDR3 is 15 residues. V lost 10 bases and J lost 1, with 19 bases in between.

This clonotype has ten or more counts. The genes are TRBV6-5 and TRBJ1-3; 8 nucleotides match TRBD1. This CDR3 comprises 15 residues. After removal of 6 bases from V and 2 bases from J, the junction contained 6 bases not matched to a gene. CDR1 MNHEY and CDR2 SVGAGI come from the germline V gene. The chain's CDR3 is CASSLLQGAGNTIYF. CDR3 in DNA: TGTGCCAGCAGCCTCCTACAGGGGGCTGGAAACACCATATATTTT.

Comments on this clonotype: The DNA is left out, because the CDR3 cannot be placed on it with certainty; the CDR3 is given as TCRdb lists it. The J gene is TRBJ2-2, the V gene TRBV5-1. The germline CDR1 and CDR2 sequences are SGHRS and YFSETQ. The CDR3 numbers 12 amino acids, ends counted. The CDR3 loop is CASAFGAGELFF.